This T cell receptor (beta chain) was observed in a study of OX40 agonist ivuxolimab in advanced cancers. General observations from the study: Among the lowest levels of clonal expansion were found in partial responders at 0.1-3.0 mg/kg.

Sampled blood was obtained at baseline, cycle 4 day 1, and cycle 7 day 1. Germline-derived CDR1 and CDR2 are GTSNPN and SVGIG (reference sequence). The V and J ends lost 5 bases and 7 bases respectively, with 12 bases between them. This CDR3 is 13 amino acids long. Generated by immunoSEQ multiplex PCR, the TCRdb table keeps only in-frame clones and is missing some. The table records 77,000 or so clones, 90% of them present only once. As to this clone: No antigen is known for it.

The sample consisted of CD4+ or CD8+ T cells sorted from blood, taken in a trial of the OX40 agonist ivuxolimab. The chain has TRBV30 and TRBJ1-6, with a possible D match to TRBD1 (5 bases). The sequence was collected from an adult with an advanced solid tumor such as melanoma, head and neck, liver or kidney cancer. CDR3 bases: TGTGCCTGGGCCGGGACGGAAAATTCACCCCTCCACTTT. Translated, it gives CAWAGTENSPLHF.